This entry lists 30 T cell receptor beta chains sequenced from one sample in a study of beta chain features in type 1 diabetes. The entirety of the isolated RNA underwent reverse transcription, so expressed TCRB transcripts were sequenced. Profiling relied on immunoSEQ multiplex PCR, and the TCRdb table lists in-frame clones only, not all of them. This repertoire shows nearly 700,000 clones, around an eighth found once; its top ten account for 0.022%. Points from the study as a whole: TCRB CDR3s were moderately but significantly shorter in Type 1 diabetes patients in all four CD4+ subsets.

Their antigen targets remain unknown. Sequencing input: naive CD4+ T cells from blood. These receptors originate from a man younger than 30 with type 1 diabetes.

The chain combines TRBV7-6 with TRBJ1-6, with TRBD1 matching over 8 bases. The CDR3 consists of 15 residues. Germline loops: CDR1 SGHVS, CDR2 FNYEAQ. The J segment lost 7 bases and the V segment lost 4 bases, leaving 6 bases of the junction unmatched. CDR3 loop: CASSSGQGNNSPLHF. The CDR3 region has the DNA TGTGCCAGCAGCTCCGGACAGGGAAACAATTCACCCCTCCACTTT.

A few counts support this clone. This chain uses TRBV30 with TRBJ1-6; D remains ambiguous. CDR3 length: 17 residues. V gave up 0 bases and J gave up 5 bases, with 17 bases separating them. Germline values: CDR1 GTSNPN, CDR2 SVGIG (reference sequence). The CDR3, as DNA: TGTGCCTGGAGTGTACTCTTCTGGAGGGCGGATAATTCACCCCTCCACTTT. It encodes CAWSVLFWRADNSPLHF.

This rearrangement joins TRBV6-5 to TRBJ1-6; D is unclear. Germline CDR1 is MNHEY and CDR2 is SVGAGI. The germline V and J ends were trimmed by 0 bases and 11 bases, with 5 bases remaining between them. CDR3 length: 12 residues. This chain's CDR3 is CASSYSGPPLHF. The CDR3 DNA follows: TGTGCCAGCAGTTACTCGGGCCCACCCCTCCACTTT.

This clone was detected only a few times. The rearrangement joins TRBV30 to TRBJ1-5, with D perhaps matching TRBD1 (5 bases). With 3 bases removed from V and 2 bases from J, the gap between germline ends came to 20 bases. Germline assignment: CDR1 GTSNPN and CDR2 SVGIG (reference sequence). This CDR3 is 17 amino acids long. CDR3 bases: TGTGCCTGGAGCCTCGAAAAGGCCGGCAGGGGCAATCAGCCCCAGCATTTT. Its translation is CAWSLEKAGRGNQPQHF.

This clone appeared a few times. In DNA form, the CDR3 reads TGTGCCAGCAGCTTGTGGGACAGGGGGGGCAATCAGCCCCAGCATTTT. This gives the protein CASSLWDRGGNQPQHF. V and J are TRBV13 and TRBJ1-5; TRBD1 agrees at 11 bases. CDR3 length equals 16 residues. V trimming: 3 bases; J trimming: 2 bases; junction bases outside the gene matches: 3. CDR1 is PRHDT and CDR2 is FYEKMQ in the germline V gene (reference sequence).

For this clone: Other nucleotide sequences in the sample specify the same CDR3. J is TRBJ2-3 and V is TRBV28; D is perhaps TRBD1 (6 bases). The V end was cut by 2 bases, the J end by 0 bases, with 9 bases between. This CDR3 region has 15 residues. The germline V gene has CDR1 MDHEN and CDR2 SYDVKM. CDR3 nucleotides: TGTGCCAGCAGTTTAACCCAGGGGAGCACAGATACGCAGTATTTT. Its protein is CASSLTQGSTDTQYF.

The chain is built from TRBV6-5 and TRBJ1-2; no firm D call. This CDR3 region has 14 residues. Germline CDR1 and CDR2: MNHEY and SVGAGI. V lost 6 bases and J lost 1, with 12 bases in between. The CDR3 sequence: CASSLEGFNYGYTF. In DNA, the CDR3 is TGTGCCAGCAGCCTGGAGGGATTTAACTATGGCTACACCTTC.

This clone was seen a handful of times. CDR3 DNA: TGTGCCAGCAGCTTAGAGCGAGACACTGAAGCTTTCTTT. This gives the protein CASSLERDTEAFF. The chain is built from TRBV7-2 and TRBJ1-1; D is unresolved. Germline V lookup: CDR1 SGHTA, CDR2 FQGNSA. The V gene lost 1 base and the J gene lost 3 bases, with 6 bases spanning the gap. This CDR3 is built from 13 residues.

V usage is TRBV19 and J usage is TRBJ2-7; unclear D gene. Germline assignment: CDR1 LNHDA and CDR2 SQIVND (reference sequence). CDR3 length equals 15 residues. Trimming pared 1 base from V and 2 bases from J, leaving 12 bases between. The CDR3 coding sequence is TGTGCCAGTAGTATAGCCCAGCCCGGAACCTACGAGCAGTACTTC. Amino acid sequence: CASSIAQPGTYEQYF.

This clone was picked up a small number of times. The J gene is TRBJ2-4, the V gene TRBV2; D gene unclear. CDR1 and CDR2 (germline): SNHLY, FYNNEI. The CDR3 is made up of 12 amino acids. V was trimmed by 11 bases and J by 0 bases, leaving 8 bases between them. The CDR3 DNA reads TGTGCCGCCGGGCTAGCCAAAAACATTCAGTACTTC. Protein sequence: CAAGLAKNIQYF. Full variable domain (remainder filled in from reference TRBV2 and TRBJ2-4): EPEVTQTPSHQVTQMGQEVILRCVPISNHLYFYWYRQILGQKVEFLVSFYNNEISEKSEIFDDQFSVERPDGSNFTLKIRSTKLEDSAMYFCAAGLAKNIQYFGAGTRLSVL.

This clone has just a few counts. The genes are TRBV7-6 and TRBJ1-6; D is possibly TRBD1 (6 bases). The CDR3 consists of 14 residues. Germline CDR1 is SGHVS and CDR2 is FNYEAQ. V lost 7 bases, J lost 7 bases, and 14 bases lay in between. CDR3 bases: TGTGCCAGCACCCTAGGGGGGACGAATTCACCCCTCCACTTT. As protein: CASTLGGTNSPLHF.

This clone was recorded a few times. DNA of the CDR3: TGTGCCAGCTCACCGGGGACAGGTTATGCAACTAATGAAAAACTGTTTTTT. Its translation: CASSPGTGYATNEKLFF. This chain joins TRBV18 and TRBJ1-4, with 8 bases fitting TRBD1. V shed 3 bases and J 0 bases; nucleotides not matched to a gene: 6. Germline CDR1 and CDR2: KGHSH and LQKENI. This CDR3 contains 17 residues.

The rearrangement uses TRBV23-1 and TRBJ2-5; D not certain. TRBV23-1 is annotated as an ORF whose role is uncertain. The V end was cut by 2 bases, the J end by 5 bases, with 18 bases between. The CDR3 extends over 16 amino acids. The CDR3 DNA reads as TGCGCCAGCAGTCAAGAGTACAAAGTAACGATCGAGACCCAGTACTTC. It is translated as CASSQEYKVTIETQYF.

A few counts support this clone. The chain combines TRBV25-1 with TRBJ2-7; D is undetermined. The CDR3 extends over 12 amino acids. CDR1 is MGHDK and CDR2 is SYGVNS in the germline V gene. Trimming took off 8 bases at V and 3 bases at J, with 11 bases between the two ends. The CDR3 nucleotides are TGTGCCAGCGCCCAAGGGCGCTACGAGCAGTACTTC. This gives the protein CASAQGRYEQYF.

The J gene is TRBJ1-5, the V gene TRBV7-9; 7 bases align to TRBD1. Germline CDR1 SEHNR, CDR2 FQNEAQ (reference sequence). V shed 0 bases, J shed 6 bases, and the junction held 5 bases outside the gene matches. The CDR3 has 15 residues. The CDR3 here is CASSLAGGHRQPQHF. CDR3 DNA: TGTGCCAGCAGCTTAGCAGGGGGCCATCGTCAGCCCCAGCATTTT.

This chain connects TRBV7-9 to TRBJ1-4, with D possibly TRBD1 on 5 matching bases. CDR1 is SEHNR, CDR2 FQNEAQ, per germline (reference sequence). The V gene lost 4 bases and the J gene lost 4 bases, with 10 bases spanning the gap. The CDR3 is 14 residues long. The CDR3, as DNA: TGTGCCAGCAGCTCCATGGGACTTAATGAAAAACTGTTTTTT. Protein product: CASSSMGLNEKLFF. The full variable domain, rest sourced from reference TRBV7-9 and TRBJ1-4, is DTGVSQNPRHKITKRGQNVTFRCDPISEHNRLYWYRQTLGQGPEFLTYFQNEAQLEKSRLLSDRFSAERPKGSFSTLEIQRTEQGDSAMYLCASSSMGLNEKLFFGSGTQLSVL.

V is TRBV20-1 and J is TRBJ1-1, with D uncertain. V lost 6 bases, J lost 0 bases, and 5 bases lay in between. This CDR3 contains 11 residues. Germline values: CDR1 DFQATT, CDR2 SNEGSKA (reference sequence). CDR3 region: CSAQMNTEAFF. CDR3 coding DNA: TGCAGTGCCCAGATGAACACTGAAGCTTTCTTT.

This clone appeared a few times. This chain joins TRBV5-1 and TRBJ2-5; a possible D gene is TRBD2 (6 bases). Germline CDR1 reads SGHRS; CDR2 reads YFSETQ. The CDR3 has 18 amino acids. V was cut by 4 bases and J by 0 bases, with 22 bases left in between. Here the CDR3 reads CASSPVGLPRGYQETQYF. DNA for the CDR3: TGCGCCAGCAGCCCGGTGGGTTTACCCCGGGGGTACCAAGAGACCCAGTACTTC. Complete variable domain (other parts from reference TRBV5-1 and TRBJ2-5): KAGVTQTPRYLIKTRGQQVTLSCSPISGHRSVSWYQQTPGQGLQFLFEYFSETQRNKGNFPGRFSGRQFSNSRSEMNVSTLELGDSALYLCASSPVGLPRGYQETQYFGPGTRLLVL.

The V call is TRBV5-6, the J call TRBJ1-4; TRBD1 is a possible D gene (5 bases). This CDR3 spans 12 amino acids. Trimming pared 2 bases from V and 15 bases from J, leaving 14 bases between. CDR1 SGHDT and CDR2 YYEEEE come from the germline V gene. DNA for the CDR3: TGTGCCAGCAGCTTTACGGCGGGGGTTTTGTTTTTT. This translates into CASSFTAGVLFF.

This clone was detected only a few times. The genes are TRBV9 and TRBJ1-2; no clear D gene. V lost 1 base to trimming and J lost 7 bases, with 14 bases between them. There are 14 residues in the CDR3. Looked up from germline, CDR1 is SGDLS and CDR2 is YYNGEE. CDR3 region: CASSVSNTPGGYTF. Here the CDR3 DNA reads TGTGCCAGCAGCGTATCTAACACCCCGGGTGGCTACACCTTC.

V is TRBV29-1 and J is TRBJ2-1, with D possibly called TRBD1 or TRBD2 (5 bases each). Germline V lookup: CDR1 SQVTM, CDR2 ANQGSEA. This CDR3 spans 13 amino acids. The V and J ends lost 7 bases and 8 bases respectively, with 18 bases between them. This CDR3 is CSAEGTRGDEQFF. The CDR3 DNA follows: TGCAGCGCGGAAGGGACCCGTGGAGATGAGCAGTTCTTC.

This clone was observed a handful of times. The gene calls are TRBV5-1 and TRBJ2-2; TRBD1 agrees at 10 bases. The trim removed 3 bases at V and 1 base at J, leaving 6 bases unmatched. From germline, CDR1 is SGHRS and CDR2 YFSETQ. The CDR3 length is 17 residues. This chain's CDR3 is CASSWGQGFLNTGELFF. For the CDR3, the DNA is TGCGCCAGCAGCTGGGGACAGGGGTTTTTGAACACCGGGGAGCTGTTTTTT.

This clone was seen only a few times. The chain couples TRBV4-1 to TRBJ2-5; maybe TRBD2 (5 bases). There are 14 residues in the CDR3. V gave up 4 bases and J gave up 4 bases, with 13 bases separating them. Germline V gives CDR1 MGHRA, CDR2 YSYEKL. The CDR3 nucleotides read TGCGCCAGCAGCCCACTAGGGTTGGGAGAGACCCAGTACTTC. Translation: CASSPLGLGETQYF.

This clone was seen a handful of times. The CDR3 DNA follows: TGTGCCATCAGGCCCAGGGCCCCCTCCTACGAGCAGTACTTC. Residues: CAIRPRAPSYEQYF. This sequence joins TRBV10-3 and TRBJ2-7; TRBD1 is a possible D gene (5 bases). Trimming pared 6 bases from V and 0 bases from J, leaving 12 bases between. The germline V gene has CDR1 ENHRY and CDR2 SYGVKD. The CDR3 runs to 14 residues.

This clone was counted a few times. The chain employs TRBV28 and TRBJ2-6; the D is unclear. The CDR3 has 17 amino acids. Trimming took 1 base from V and 0 from J, leaving 10 bases between them. Germline-derived CDR1 and CDR2 are MDHEN and SYDVKM. The CDR3 bases are TGTGCCAGCAGTTTATCTGCACCAAGCTCTGGGGCCAACGTCCTGACTTTC. Translated, it gives CASSLSAPSSGANVLTF.

This clone has more than one count but fewer than ten. V and J are TRBV7-9 and TRBJ1-1; D unclear. The CDR3 is made up of 13 amino acids. V was trimmed by 2 bases and J by 5 bases, leaving 9 bases between them. The V gene's germline CDR1 is SEHNR and CDR2 FQNEAQ (reference sequence). CDR3 sequence: CASSLSVDTEAFF. The CDR3 DNA is TGTGCCAGCAGCTTATCAGTGGATACTGAAGCTTTCTTT.

The chain uses TRBV19 and TRBJ2-7, with 9 bases fitting TRBD1. CDR1 and CDR2 from the germline V gene are LNHDA and SQIVND (reference sequence). The CDR3 is 14 residues long. V dropped 6 bases and J dropped 6; count of bases not matched to a gene: 9. The CDR3 DNA sequence: TGTGCCAGTAGCATGGCCGGGACAGGGCTCGAGCAGTACTTC. This translates into CASSMAGTGLEQYF.

This clone appeared a few times. The chain combines TRBV28 with TRBJ2-7; no clear D. Trimming removed 5 bases from V and 4 bases from J, with 18 bases in between. The CDR3 loop spans 15 amino acids. Germline V gives CDR1 MDHEN, CDR2 SYDVKM. The chain's CDR3 is CASSPGQALVYEQYF. CDR3 in DNA: TGTGCCAGCAGTCCCGGGCAGGCCCTTGTTTACGAGCAGTACTTC.

The sample holds a few counts of this clone. This sequence joins TRBV10-3 and TRBJ2-7, with D perhaps matching TRBD1 (6 bases). CDR1 is ENHRY and CDR2 is SYGVKD in the germline V gene. Trimming left V 2 bases short and J 1 base short, with 12 bases between. The CDR3 runs 15 residues. The CDR3 DNA sequence: TGTGCCATCAGTGAGCCCCCGACAGGTTCCTACGAGCAGTACTTC. It yields the protein CAISEPPTGSYEQYF.

This clone was detected a few times. The rearrangement joins TRBV2 to TRBJ1-5; maybe TRBD1 (6 bases). This CDR3 contains 15 residues. Per germline, CDR1 SNHLY and CDR2 FYNNEI. V lost 9 bases to trimming and J lost 4 bases, with 19 bases between them. The CDR3 protein is CASCREGRGNQPQHF. CDR3 in DNA: TGTGCCAGTTGTCGGGAGGGAAGGGGGAATCAGCCCCAGCATTTT.